This paragraph covers one TCR beta chain sequence. The target of this receptor is not known. No base qualities exist here, and no much larger clone lies one base off it. The data stem from a study of blood T cell repertoires in COVID-19 (TCRdb year 2020). At the level of the whole study: The collaborator samples originated in the United States, Italy and Spain and spanned the acute and convalescent phases of COVID-19. The repertoires were made available in a free public database intended to serve as a resource for research on the immune response to SARS-CoV-2. Nearly every sample came with metadata listing a de-identified subject ID, COVID-19 status, age in years and sex. Where HLA class I and class II types were available, the types were taken from metadata supplied by the sample provider, not from assay-based typing. Subjects who had been exposed to COVID-19, were actively infected with it, or had recovered from it provided the deeply sampled blood TCRbeta repertoires that made up the dataset. The material from the prospective study consisted of cDNA or gDNA derived from T cells, B-cell-depleted T cells, or PBMCs. Samples came from the ongoing ImmuneRACE study (first 160 participants) plus 1,254 subjects from 6 global collaborators.

The paper as a whole reports these results and caveats: How much clinical and demographic metadata was included differed by source and by participant, and the metadata was provided uncurated.

TCRbeta CDR3 regions were amplified from genomic DNA by means of the immunoSEQ Assay, a bias-controlled multiplex PCR. Regarding the original processing steps: The number of nucleated cells in each sample was estimated by amplification of reference gene primers within the assay. To quantify the absolute abundance of each unique TCRbeta CDR3 rearrangement, sequence reads were collapsed and filtered. For each sample, productive Simpson clonality was calculated as the square root of Simpson's diversity index across productive rearrangements. The table comes from immuneACCESS by way of TCRdb, which keeps in-frame sequences with V and J called. Part of the clones is missing from these tables; in studies checked, under half for an unresolved V gene and the rest for unknown reasons. V and J calls plus clone size are reproduced from that table; the DNA served to infer D and trimming. The sample data list 200,000 or so clones, and 65% to 85% of these were observed just once. Over 5% of the sample goes to the ten largest clones.

CDR1 and CDR2 are read off the germline V gene as SGHRS and YFSETQ. Taken from cysteine to phenylalanine, the CDR3 has 13 residues. The read is trimmed to its CDR3 DNA, 39 bases read in frame from base 1. V gives up 2 bases and J gives up 10 bases, and the segment between their germline ends measures 12 bases. Each collaborating institution followed its own protocols to collect whole blood in K2EDTA tubes. For TCRbeta analysis, collaborators shipped samples in one of three forms: frozen whole blood, isolated PBMCs, or DNA extracted from either of those sample types. Source material: peripheral blood. Here the chain combines TRBV5-1 and TRBJ1-4; TRBD1 is a weak D gene call, 5 bases matching. The TCR sequence derives from a woman under 40 with acute or convalescent COVID-19. CDR3 protein: CASSLDTQGKLFF. The nucleotide sequence is given as TGCGCCAGCAGCTTAGACACCCAGGGAAAACTGTTTTTT.